These T cell receptor beta chains were read from a single sample in a study of blood T cells in healthy people across ages. TCRdb itself ran the 5' RACE reads through MiXCR, one entry per CDR3 protein. The sample comprises about 640,000 distinct CDR3 sequences, approximately 40% of which are singletons, and about 32% rests with the top ten. The material sequenced was blood. These receptors came from a man at least 80 years old in good health. The CDR3 runs from the conserved cysteine through the conserved F or W. The order of the fields is V gene, D gene, clone size, J gene, CDR3 protein, CDR3 DNA. D genes are given only for firm matches. Clone size is given for some rows only: seen once, a few or many times, or a class if the clone is expanded.

TRBV10-2	TRBD2	NA	TRBJ2-7	CASSADSGSSYEQYF	TGCGCCAGCAGCGCCGATAGCGGGAGCTCCTACGAGCAGTACTTC
TRBV15	NA	many	TRBJ1-2	CATSRRSTGDYGYTF	TGTGCCACCAGCAGACGCTCGACAGGAGACTATGGCTACACCTTC
TRBV9	NA	NA	TRBJ1-2	CANSVKEGVGYTF	TGTGCCAACAGCGTTAAAGAGGGGGTCGGCTACACCTTC
TRBV27	NA	NA	TRBJ2-3	CASSLLATIEGTDTQYF	TGTGCCAGCAGTTTACTTGCAACAATCGAGGGGACAGATACGCAGTATTTT
TRBV20-1	TRBD2	few	TRBJ2-5	CSATTWTSGRETQYF	TGCAGTGCTACAACCTGGACTAGCGGGAGGGAGACCCAGTACTTC
TRBV12-3/TRBV12-4	NA	NA	TRBJ2-3	CASNDRRRTDTQYF	TGTGCCAGCAACGACAGAAGGAGGACAGATACGCAGTATTTT
TRBV21-1	NA	NA	TRBJ2-2	CASSIPRRRGQLIGELFF	TGTGCCAGCAGCATACCTCGGAGGCGGGGCCAGTTAATCGGGGAGCTGTTTTTT
TRBV28	NA	few	TRBJ1-2	CASSTLWGYTF	TGTGCCAGCAGTACACTATGGGGCTACACCTTC
TRBV27	TRBD2	many	TRBJ2-7	CASSLKAGGSYEQYF	TGTGCCAGCAGTTTAAAAGCGGGAGGCTCCTACGAGCAGTACTTC
TRBV29-1	TRBD1	many	TRBJ2-7	CSVEQGAMEQYF	TGCAGCGTTGAACAGGGGGCGATGGAGCAGTACTTC
TRBV28	NA	many	TRBJ2-5	CASTGTLQETQYF	TGTGCCAGCACCGGGACACTCCAAGAGACCCAGTACTTC
TRBV20-1	NA	few	TRBJ1-6	CSARRAGTNNSPLHF	TGCAGTGCTAGAAGGGCGGGAACTAATAATTCACCCCTCCACTTT
TRBV3-1	NA	NA	TRBJ1-6	CASQTVNSPLHF	TGTGCCAGTCAGACAGTTAATTCACCCCTCCACTTT
TRBV29-1	TRBD2	NA	TRBJ2-5	CSVHTGTSGRYQETQYF	TGCAGCGTTCATACCGGGACTAGCGGGAGATACCAAGAGACCCAGTACTTC
TRBV6-2/TRBV6-3	TRBD1	NA	TRBJ2-1	CASRGRDSYNEQFF	TGTGCCAGCAGAGGCCGGGACAGCTACAATGAGCAGTTCTTC
TRBV20-1	NA	NA	TRBJ1-5	CSAREAVVSNQPQHF	TGCAGTGCTAGAGAGGCAGTCGTTAGCAATCAGCCCCAGCATTTT
TRBV4-2	NA	many	TRBJ2-1	CASSQERDEQFF	TGTGCCAGCAGCCAAGAGCGGGATGAGCAGTTCTTC
TRBV20-1	TRBD2	NA	TRBJ2-3	CSTTSGTSGGASTDTQYF	TGCAGTACAACATCCGGGACTAGCGGGGGGGCAAGCACAGATACGCAGTATTTT
TRBV20-1	TRBD1	few	TRBJ2-6	CSAFGTRGPSGANVLTF	TGCAGTGCTTTCGGGACAAGGGGGCCCTCTGGGGCCAACGTCCTGACTTTC
TRBV30	NA	NA	TRBJ2-2	CACDMGIRGGELFF	TGTGCCTGCGACATGGGGATCAGGGGCGGGGAGCTGTTTTTT
TRBV3-1	NA	NA	TRBJ2-5	CASSQDAREYIETRYF	TGTGCCAGCAGCCAAGATGCCAGGGAATACATAGAGACCCGGTACTTC
TRBV4-1	TRBD1	few	TRBJ2-5	CASSQEGQGWQETQYF	TGCGCCAGCAGCCAAGAGGGACAGGGGTGGCAAGAGACCCAGTACTTC
TRBV7-6	NA	NA	TRBJ2-7	CASSLPKSSYEQYF	TGTGCCAGCAGCTTACCCAAAAGCTCCTACGAGCAGTACTTC
TRBV7-2	NA	NA	TRBJ2-3	CASSLLSVSTDTQYF	TGTGCCAGCAGCTTACTGTCAGTTAGCACAGATACGCAGTATTTT
TRBV6-5	NA	few	TRBJ2-1	CASSSYVSGTPYNEQFF	TGTGCCAGCAGTTCGTATGTTAGCGGAACCCCCTACAATGAGCAGTTCTTC
TRBV28	NA	NA	TRBJ2-7	CASKPGPPYEQYF	TGTGCCAGCAAACCAGGACCTCCCTACGAGCAGTACTTC
TRBV30	NA	NA	TRBJ2-3	CAWKETTDTQYF	TGTGCCTGGAAGGAGACCACAGATACGCAGTATTTT
TRBV4-3	NA	NA	TRBJ2-1	CASSQEALEDYNEQFF	TGCGCCAGCAGCCAAGAGGCTCTGGAGGATTACAATGAGCAGTTCTTC
TRBV4-3	NA	few	TRBJ2-3	CASSHQRQGGTDTQYF	TGCGCCAGCAGCCACCAAAGACAGGGAGGAACAGATACGCAGTATTTT
TRBV25-1	NA	NA	TRBJ2-2	CASSEIGWQGELFF	TGTGCCAGCAGTGAAATAGGGTGGCAAGGGGAACTGTTTTTT
TRBV12-3/TRBV12-4	TRBD2	NA	TRBJ2-3	CASSTLAVRADTQYF	TGTGCCAGCAGTACGCTAGCGGTGAGGGCAGATACGCAGTATTTT
TRBV20-1	TRBD1	NA	TRBJ1-4	CSARGDRGDEKLFF	TGCAGTGCTAGAGGGGACAGGGGGGATGAAAAACTGTTTTTT
TRBV20-1	NA	NA	TRBJ2-1	CSARGGRTQVRNEQFF	TGCAGTGCTAGAGGGGGGAGAACGCAAGTAAGGAATGAGCAGTTCTTC
TRBV4-3	TRBD1	many	TRBJ2-3	CASSQGNRGSTDTQYF	TGCGCCAGCAGCCAAGGAAACAGGGGTTCAACAGATACGCAGTATTTT
TRBV2	NA	NA	TRBJ2-5	CASSDFSLETQYF	TGTGCCAGCAGTGATTTTAGCCTGGAGACCCAGTACTTC
TRBV5-1	TRBD1	NA	TRBJ1-2	CASSSSGQGAYYGYTF	TGCGCCAGCAGCTCCTCGGGACAGGGGGCTTACTATGGCTACACCTTC
TRBV19	TRBD1	NA	TRBJ1-2	CASSSDRSNYGYTF	TGTGCCAGTAGTTCGGACAGGTCTAACTATGGCTACACCTTC
TRBV20-1	NA	once	TRBJ2-1	CSATKGLQNEQFF	TGCAGTGCTACAAAGGGACTTCAGAATGAGCAGTTCTTC
TRBV6-2/TRBV6-3	TRBD2	few	TRBJ2-1	CASRPSGGGFNEQFF	TGTGCCAGCAGGCCTAGCGGGGGGGGTTTCAATGAGCAGTTCTTC
TRBV12-3/TRBV12-4	TRBD2	NA	TRBJ2-4	CASSRSQGASGSNEQYF	TGTGCCAGCAGCCGCTCACAGGGAGCTAGCGGGAGCAATGAGCAGTACTTC
TRBV7-2	NA	NA	TRBJ2-4	CASSPPGLPSGQYF	TGTGCCAGCAGCCCCCCGGGACTCCCATCGGGGCAGTACTTC
TRBV7-2	NA	NA	TRBJ1-6	CASSTHENSPLHF	TGTGCCAGCAGCACTCACGAGAATTCACCCCTCCACTTT
TRBV14	NA	NA	TRBJ1-2	CASSQDLASSYGYTF	TGTGCCAGCAGCCAAGACTTGGCCAGTTCCTATGGCTACACCTTC
TRBV5-1	NA	NA	TRBJ2-1	CASSLELHNEQFF	TGCGCCAGCAGCTTGGAGTTGCACAATGAGCAGTTCTTC
TRBV2	NA	NA	TRBJ1-2	CASTEMRQGIYTF	TGTGCCAGCACCGAAATGCGGCAGGGGATCTACACCTTC
TRBV2	NA	NA	TRBJ2-6	CASSEVQFSGANVLTF	TGTGCCAGCAGTGAAGTACAGTTCTCTGGGGCCAACGTCCTGACTTTC